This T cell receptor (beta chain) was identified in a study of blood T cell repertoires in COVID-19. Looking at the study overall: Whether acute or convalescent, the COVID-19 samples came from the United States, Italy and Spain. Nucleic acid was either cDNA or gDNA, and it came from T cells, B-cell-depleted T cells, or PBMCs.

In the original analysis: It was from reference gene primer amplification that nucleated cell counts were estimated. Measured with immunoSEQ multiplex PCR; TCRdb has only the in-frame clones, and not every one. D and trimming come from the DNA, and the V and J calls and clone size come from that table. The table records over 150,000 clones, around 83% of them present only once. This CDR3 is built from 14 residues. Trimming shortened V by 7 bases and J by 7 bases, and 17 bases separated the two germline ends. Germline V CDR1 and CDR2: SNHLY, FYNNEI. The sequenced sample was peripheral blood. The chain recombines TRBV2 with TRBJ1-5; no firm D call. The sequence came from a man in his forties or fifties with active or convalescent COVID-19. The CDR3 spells CASTRTVAGQPQHF. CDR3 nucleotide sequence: TGTGCCAGCACGAGGACCGTTGCGGGACAGCCCCAGCATTTT.